Following are 14 T cell receptor beta chains from one sample sequenced in a study of OX40 agonist ivuxolimab in advanced cancers. The method was immunoSEQ multiplex PCR; TCRdb's version includes in-frame clones alone and lacks a portion of them. The data show about 66,000 clones, 85% seen once. The source was CD4+ or CD8+ T cells sorted from blood, collected in a trial of the OX40 agonist ivuxolimab. Receptors were obtained from an adult with an advanced solid tumor such as melanoma, head and neck, liver or kidney cancer.

This rearrangement joins TRBV4-1 to TRBJ1-5; TRBD1 is a possible D gene (5 bases). Germline CDR1 and CDR2: MGHRA and YSYEKL. The CDR3 has 16 residues. V was pared by 1 base and J by 1 base, with 11 bases between. Written as DNA, the CDR3 is TGCGCCAGCAGCCAAGCAGGTTGGGGCAGCAATCAGCCCCAGCATTTT. Amino acids: CASSQAGWGSNQPQHF.

This clone was recorded a few times. The chain recombines TRBV5-1 with TRBJ2-7; D is unclear. The CDR3 length is 12 residues. With 2 bases removed from V and 3 bases from J, the gap between germline ends came to 6 bases. The germline CDR1 and CDR2 sequences are SGHRS and YFSETQ. CDR3 DNA: TGCGCCAGCAGCTTTTTAGGCTACGAGCAGTACTTC. Protein product: CASSFLGYEQYF.

This chain links TRBV5-4 with TRBJ1-1; D is undetermined. Germline V gene sequence: CDR1 SGHNT, CDR2 YYREEE (reference sequence). The CDR3 sequence is 14 residues long. Trimming cost V 0 bases and J 0 bases, with 6 bases left between them. The CDR3 coding sequence is TGTGCCAGCAGCTTGGAGACTTTGAACACTGAAGCTTTCTTT. Amino acid sequence: CASSLETLNTEAFF.

The gene calls are TRBV5-1 and TRBJ2-7; 8 nucleotides line up with TRBD1. CDR3 length equals 16 residues. CDR1 is SGHRS, CDR2 YFSETQ, per germline. J lost 0 bases, V lost 0 bases, and 5 bases had no gene match. The CDR3, as DNA: TGCGCCAGCAGCTTGGAGGCCACAGGGGGCTCCTACGAGCAGTACTTC. This encodes CASSLEATGGSYEQYF.

The chain recombines TRBV7-8 with TRBJ2-5; D unresolved. Germline V gene lookup returns CDR1 SGHVS and CDR2 FQNEAQ. The length of the CDR3 is 13 residues. V was clipped by 5 bases and J by 2 bases, with 9 bases between them. The chain's CDR3 is CASSPTIQETQYF. In nucleotides, the CDR3 is TGTGCCAGCAGCCCCACTATACAAGAGACCCAGTACTTC.

This rearrangement joins TRBV11-2 to TRBJ2-1; D possibly corresponds to TRBD2 (5 bases). This CDR3 region has 14 residues. Trimming took 3 bases from V and 4 from J, leaving 10 bases between them. Germline V CDR1 and CDR2: SGHAT, FQNNGV. CDR3 in amino acids: CASSFTSAYNEQFF. The CDR3 bases are TGTGCCAGCAGCTTCACTAGTGCATACAATGAGCAGTTCTTC.

V and J are TRBV5-6 and TRBJ2-3; D perhaps matches TRBD2 (6 bases). Trimming removed 0 bases from V and 4 bases from J, with 15 bases in between. The CDR3 covers 16 residues. Germline V CDR1 and CDR2: SGHDT, YYEEEE. CDR3 sequence: CASSLGATRGADTQYF. The CDR3 bases are TGTGCCAGCAGCTTGGGGGCGACTAGAGGTGCAGATACGCAGTATTTT. Drawing the rest from reference TRBV5-6 and TRBJ2-3, the complete variable domain is DAGVTQSPTHLIKTRGQQVTLRCSPKSGHDTVSWYQQALGQGPQFIFQYYEEEERQRGNFPDRFSGHQFPNYSSELNVNALLLGDSALYLCASSLGATRGADTQYFGPGTRLTVL.

The genes are TRBV5-1 and TRBJ1-3; 7 nucleotides agree with TRBD1. J lost 1 base, V lost 1 base, and 5 bases had no gene match. The CDR3 extends over 16 amino acids. CDR1 is SGHRS and CDR2 is YFSETQ in the germline V gene. As DNA, the CDR3 is TGCGCCAGCAGCTTGTCGCGACAGGGATCTGGAAACACCATATATTTT. It is translated as CASSLSRQGSGNTIYF.

The CDR3 DNA sequence: TGTGCCAGCAGCGAGAGGGGGGGTGAGCAGTTCTTC. Amino acids: CASSERGGEQFF. The chain recombines TRBV7-7 with TRBJ2-1; tentative D call: TRBD2 (7 bases). Germline CDR1 and CDR2: SSHAT and FNYEAQ (reference sequence). The length of the CDR3 is 12 residues. Between the trimmed V and J ends, which lost 5 bases and 9 bases, there was a span of 11 bases.

This chain joins TRBV6-6 and TRBJ2-3; 14 nucleotides line up with TRBD2. This CDR3 spans 15 amino acids. Per germline, CDR1 MNHNY and CDR2 SVGAGI (reference sequence). With 7 bases clipped from V and 4 bases from J, the junction kept 4 bases outside the gene matches. DNA of the CDR3: TGTGCCAGCACCGGGACTAGCGGGAGATCAGATACGCAGTATTTT. Translating it yields CASTGTSGRSDTQYF.

This sequence joins TRBV7-2 and TRBJ2-1; 9 bases align to TRBD2. Per the germline V gene, CDR1 is SGHTA and CDR2 is FQGNSA. The V segment lost 5 bases and the J segment 5 bases; nucleotides outside the gene matches: 7. The CDR3 runs to 15 residues. The CDR3 nucleotides read TGTGCCAGCAGCCTAAGACTAGCGGAGAACAATGAGCAGTTCTTC. It yields the protein CASSLRLAENNEQFF.

The chain is built from TRBV18 and TRBJ2-6; D gene ambiguous. This CDR3 comprises 15 residues. Per the germline V gene, CDR1 is KGHSH and CDR2 is LQKENI. Trimming removed 8 bases from V and 2 bases from J, with 13 bases in between. CDR3 coding DNA: TGTGCCAGCCAACTTGGACCAACTGGGGCCAACGTCCTGACTTTC. Translating gives CASQLGPTGANVLTF.

The rearrangement joins TRBV11-2 to TRBJ2-5; D is perhaps TRBD1 or TRBD2 (5 bases each). V shed 1 base and J shed 6 bases, with 15 bases lying between them. The CDR3 has 15 amino acids. CDR1 is SGHAT, CDR2 FQNNGV, per germline. The CDR3 is CASSLGSQGGQTQYF. CDR3 in DNA: TGTGCCAGCAGCTTAGGATCGCAGGGCGGGCAGACCCAGTACTTC.

The rearrangement joins TRBV5-1 to TRBJ2-1; 7 nucleotides match TRBD2. With V trimmed by 0 bases and J by 0 bases, 0 bases remained unmatched. Germline loops: CDR1 SGHRS, CDR2 YFSETQ. CDR3 size: 15 residues. For the CDR3, the DNA is TGCGCCAGCAGCTTGGCTAGCGGCTCCTACAATGAGCAGTTCTTC. Amino acid sequence: CASSLASGSYNEQFF.